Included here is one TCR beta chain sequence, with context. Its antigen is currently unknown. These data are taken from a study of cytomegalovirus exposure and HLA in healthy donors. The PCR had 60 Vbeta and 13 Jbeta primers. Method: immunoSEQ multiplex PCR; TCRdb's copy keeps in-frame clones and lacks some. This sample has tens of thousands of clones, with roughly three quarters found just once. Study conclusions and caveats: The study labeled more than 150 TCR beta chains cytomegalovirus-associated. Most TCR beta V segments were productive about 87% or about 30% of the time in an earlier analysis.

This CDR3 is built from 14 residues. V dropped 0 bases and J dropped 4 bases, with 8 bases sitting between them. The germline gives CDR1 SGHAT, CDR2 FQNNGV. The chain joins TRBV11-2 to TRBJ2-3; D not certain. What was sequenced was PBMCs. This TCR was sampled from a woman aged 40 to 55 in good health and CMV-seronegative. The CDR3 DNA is TGTGCCAGCAGCTTAGATGAGGCTTCAGATACGCAGTATTTT. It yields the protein CASSLDEASDTQYF.